The present T cell receptor (beta chain) was sequenced within a study of read filtering for tumor transcriptome and immune sequencing. Study-level background: Revised staging placed eight or nine patients in R-ISS I, over 15 in II, about seven in III. Findings and limits, study-wide: The sorted CD138-negative fraction was a mixed bone marrow immune population, not purified T cells.

Germline V gene lookup returns CDR1 SQVTM and CDR2 ANQGSEA. Deletions cut 0 bases from V and 2 bases from J, with 10 bases between. The CDR3 consists of 14 residues. The library was built from about 400 ng RNA with molecular barcoded adaptors for alpha/delta and beta/gamma chains. Each CDR3 protein gets one entry after TCRdb re-called the reads with MiXCR. The data show around 33,000 distinct CDR3 sequences, 15% to 20% seen once. This clonotype was detected many times. Its antigen remains unidentified. Sequencing was performed on a population of CD138-negative cells sorted from bone marrow. The source of this sequence is a donor at least 40 years old with multiple myeloma. This chain connects TRBV29-1 to TRBJ2-5, with TRBD1 as a possible D gene (6 bases). Written as DNA, the CDR3 is TGCAGCGTTGAAGAGGACAGCCTGCAAGAGACCCAGTACTTC. Protein sequence: CSVEEDSLQETQYF. Looking up the rest from reference TRBV29-1 and TRBJ2-5 gives the full variable domain: SAVISQKPSRDICQRGTSLTIQCQVDSQVTMMFWYRQQPGQSLTLIATANQGSEATYESGFVIDKFPISRPNLTFSTLTVSNMSPEDSSIYLCSVEEDSLQETQYFGPGTRLLVL.